Here is one T cell receptor (beta chain) with its context. The antigen is not known. The V end lost 5 bases, the J end lost 8 bases, and 12 bases lay between the germline ends. The CDR3 runs 12 residues. Germline loops: CDR1 SGHVS, CDR2 FQNEAQ. The data were obtained in a study of T cell responses to AZD1222 COVID-19 vaccine. Broader study findings: Nearly half of spike-specific TCRs reportedly target unmutated variant regions. Spike-specific TCR breadth and depth were elevated following two AZD1222 doses. Regions 160-218 and 743-854 held dominance among vaccine-associated CD4 TCRs, which spanned spike.

The data were produced by immunoSEQ multiplex PCR, yet TCRdb's version contains in-frame clones alone and is incomplete. This repertoire shows about 110,000 clones, about 89% found once; its top ten account for less than 7.5%. This receptor was taken from an adult who received the AZD1222 COVID-19 vaccine. The sample was peripheral blood, taken 28 days after the second AZD1222 dose. The rearrangement joins TRBV7-8 to TRBJ1-2; unclear D gene. The CDR3 nucleotides read TGTGCCAGCAGCCAATCAAAATACGGCTACACCTTC. It encodes CASSQSKYGYTF.